This note documents a single TCR beta chain sequence. Its specificity is unknown. TCRdb keeps only in-frame clones here, not all; method: immunoSEQ multiplex PCR. The table records 90,000 to 95,000 clones, 90% to 95% of them present only once. This record comes from a study of siplizumab effects on memory and regulatory T cells. V was cut by 5 bases and J by 2 bases, with 12 bases left in between. CDR1 and CDR2 from the germline V gene are LNHDA and SQIVND (reference sequence). The CDR3 contains 14 residues. Points from the study as a whole: It was not possible to assign a naive or memory phenotype to roughly 80-97% of proliferating CD4+ or CD8+ clones. Versus about 26% in controls, the mappable alloreactive CD4+ clones averaged nearly 70% Treg-derived with siplizumab.

The rearrangement links TRBV19 to TRBJ1-1; D may be TRBD1 (5 bases). Sequencing was performed on CD8+ T cells sorted from blood. The sequence was collected from a human donor in good health. The CDR3 coding sequence is TGTGCCAGTAGTTCTCAGGGCGTAAACACTGAAGCTTTCTTT. Amino acids: CASSSQGVNTEAFF.